Listed below are T cell receptor beta chains from one sample, sequenced in a study of beta chain features in type 1 diabetes. The table came from immunoSEQ multiplex PCR; TCRdb's copy has only in-frame clones and leaves some out. This sample has around 360,000 clones, with 10% to 15% found just once. Material for sequencing was naive CD4+ T cells from blood. The source is a woman aged 18-29 years with type 1 diabetes. Each CDR3 is given with its conserved first and last residue.

cdr3_aa: CASSFSGFYNEQFF; v_call: TRBV7-8; j_call: TRBJ2-1
cdr3_aa: CAWSNAGLAVYNEQFF; v_call: TRBV30; j_call: TRBJ2-1
cdr3_aa: CASSPLEGYTEAFF; v_call: TRBV25-1; j_call: TRBJ1-1
cdr3_aa: CASSQPGSSYEQYF; v_call: TRBV4-1; j_call: TRBJ2-7
cdr3_aa: CASSPPAGLTDTQYF; v_call: TRBV4-1; j_call: TRBJ2-3
cdr3_aa: CASSSTGDTQYF; v_call: TRBV9; j_call: TRBJ2-3
cdr3_aa: CASSPAGAVSEQFF; v_call: TRBV28; j_call: TRBJ2-1
cdr3_aa: CASSYSGGDNQPQHF; v_call: TRBV6-6; j_call: TRBJ1-5
cdr3_aa: CASSLLGDGIQYF; v_call: TRBV5-6; j_call: TRBJ2-4
cdr3_aa: CASSVDTRNTEAFF; v_call: TRBV9; j_call: TRBJ1-1
cdr3_aa: CAWSEQVNTEAFF; v_call: TRBV30; j_call: TRBJ1-1
cdr3_aa: CASSYSKSSGANVLTF; v_call: TRBV6-5; j_call: TRBJ2-6
cdr3_aa: CASSFSHRTGGSYEQYF; v_call: TRBV11-3; j_call: TRBJ2-7
cdr3_aa: CASSLEGQAYEQYF; v_call: TRBV5-1; j_call: TRBJ2-7
cdr3_aa: CASSFPPLSYEQYF; v_call: TRBV5-6; j_call: TRBJ2-7
cdr3_aa: CRSGRGTEAFF; v_call: TRBV20-1; j_call: TRBJ1-1
cdr3_aa: CASSLKRERSYNEQFF; v_call: TRBV7-9; j_call: TRBJ2-1
cdr3_aa: CASSSHYEQYF; v_call: TRBV5-1; j_call: TRBJ2-7
cdr3_aa: CASSLAQGDTQYF; v_call: TRBV7-2; j_call: TRBJ2-3
cdr3_aa: CASSLVAGGPQYF; v_call: TRBV13; j_call: TRBJ2-7
cdr3_aa: CASSLAGTIFGNTIYF; v_call: TRBV11-2; j_call: TRBJ1-3
cdr3_aa: CATSSISAGSDEQYF; v_call: TRBV15; j_call: TRBJ2-7
cdr3_aa: CASSHDRGRENIQYF; v_call: TRBV4-3; j_call: TRBJ2-4
cdr3_aa: CASSFSRPLAATDTQYF; v_call: TRBV5-4; j_call: TRBJ2-3
cdr3_aa: CASSPPSQGPDTQYF; v_call: TRBV18; j_call: TRBJ2-3
cdr3_aa: CASSPSTGGYDEQFF; v_call: TRBV7-2; j_call: TRBJ2-1
cdr3_aa: CASSFTDTYEQYF; v_call: TRBV6-5; j_call: TRBJ2-7
cdr3_aa: CSVAGGQGPYNEQFF; v_call: TRBV29-1; j_call: TRBJ2-1
cdr3_aa: CASSQEGAREQFF; v_call: TRBV5-4; j_call: TRBJ2-1
cdr3_aa: CSASIPEAFF; v_call: TRBV20-1; j_call: TRBJ1-1
cdr3_aa: CSVRTGAHTDTQYF; v_call: TRBV29-1; j_call: TRBJ2-3
cdr3_aa: CASRTRDTNTEAFF; v_call: TRBV2; j_call: TRBJ1-1
cdr3_aa: CASRVIAGAYEQYF; v_call: TRBV27; j_call: TRBJ2-7